Shown below are 20 T cell receptor beta chains from a single sample sequenced in a study of OX40 agonist ivuxolimab in advanced cancers. Method: immunoSEQ multiplex PCR; TCRdb's copy keeps in-frame clones and lacks some. Of around 83,000 clones in the sample, 75% to 95% are singletons; the top ten hold 1.5% to 2%. Sequenced material: CD4+ or CD8+ T cells sorted from blood, taken in a trial of the OX40 agonist ivuxolimab. The receptors shown here come from an adult with an advanced solid tumor such as melanoma, head and neck, liver or kidney cancer.

For this clone: Different DNA sequences within this sample yield the same CDR3. The V gene is TRBV19, the J gene TRBJ2-1, with a weak D call TRBD2 (5 bases). There are 12 residues in the CDR3. Per the germline V gene, CDR1 is LNHDA and CDR2 is SQIVND (reference sequence). V dropped 8 bases and J dropped 3 bases, with 8 bases sitting between them. The CDR3 sequence is CASSGSYNEQFF. The CDR3 DNA is TGTGCCAGTTCGGGGAGCTACAATGAGCAGTTCTTC.

The chain carries TRBV28 and TRBJ2-5; TRBD1 might be the D (5 bases). The V gene lost 6 bases and the J gene lost 3 bases, with 11 bases spanning the gap. The CDR3 covers 13 residues. CDR1 is MDHEN, CDR2 SYDVKM, per germline. CDR3: CASRWAGKETQYF. The CDR3 DNA reads TGTGCCAGCAGGTGGGCAGGGAAAGAGACCCAGTACTTC.

V usage is TRBV2 and J usage is TRBJ1-2, with D possibly TRBD1 on 6 matching bases. The ends were cut back, 2 bases at V and 3 bases at J, with 7 bases in the middle. Germline CDR1 reads SNHLY; CDR2 reads FYNNEI. The CDR3 extends over 13 amino acids. CDR3 DNA: TGTGCCAGCAGTGAAAACAGGGACTATGGCTACACCTTC. Protein sequence: CASSENRDYGYTF.

In regard to this clone: This CDR3 fails to terminate in the conserved phenylalanine or tryptophan, so it likely reflects a read error. The CDR3 sequence: CASSIARGPGQPQHL. In nucleotides, the CDR3 is TGTGCCAGTAGTATAGCCAGGGGACCAGGTCAGCCCCAGCATCTT. The V and J genes are TRBV19 and TRBJ1-5; D is possibly TRBD1 (6 bases). The germline CDR1 and CDR2 sequences are LNHDA and SQIVND (reference sequence). Deletions cut 1 base from V and 6 bases from J, with 13 bases between. The CDR3 runs to 15 residues.

The gene calls are TRBV7-2 and TRBJ2-1; TRBD2 matches at 10 bases. Trimming took 1 base from V and 8 from J; bases not matched to a gene: 8. This CDR3 region has 16 residues. Per germline, CDR1 SGHTA and CDR2 FQGNSA. The CDR3 sequence: CASSLDSSGSTDEQFF. The CDR3 DNA follows: TGTGCCAGCAGCTTAGACTCTAGCGGGAGTACTGATGAGCAGTTCTTC. Together with reference TRBV7-2 and TRBJ2-1, the CDR3 gives the full variable domain: GAGVSQSPSNKVTEKGKDVELRCDPISGHTALYWYRQSLGQGLEFLIYFQGNSAPDKSGLPSDRFSAERTGGSVSTLTIQRTQQEDSAVYLCASSLDSSGSTDEQFFGPGTRLTVL.

This chain joins TRBV6-4 and TRBJ1-2, with D maybe TRBD1 (6 bases). CDR3 size: 16 residues. Trimming left V 3 bases short and J 7 bases short, with 21 bases between. From germline, CDR1 is MRHNA and CDR2 SNTAGT. This CDR3 reads CASSEQFGQKRSGYTF. The CDR3 DNA sequence: TGTGCCAGCAGTGAACAGTTCGGACAGAAAAGGAGTGGCTACACCTTC.

The chain employs TRBV2 and TRBJ1-5; D remains unclear. The CDR3 runs 13 residues. Trimming took 1 base from V and 5 from J, leaving 6 bases between them. Germline V lookup: CDR1 SNHLY, CDR2 FYNNEI. The CDR3 DNA follows: TGTGCCAGCAGTGAAGTACGGGATCAGCCCCAGCATTTT. Translated, it gives CASSEVRDQPQHF.

The chain recombines TRBV5-1 with TRBJ2-2; D possibly corresponds to TRBD2 (7 bases). Germline CDR1 is SGHRS and CDR2 is YFSETQ. This CDR3 is 15 amino acids long. Deletions cut 4 bases from V and 5 bases from J, with 15 bases between. The CDR3 here is CASSRGAMETGELFF. Written as DNA, the CDR3 is TGCGCCAGCAGCCGGGGGGCAATGGAAACCGGGGAGCTGTTTTTT.

The DNA of the CDR3 is TGCGCCAGCAGTCTTGGACTAGCGGGGTCCTCCTACGAGCAGTACTTC. It specifies CASSLGLAGSSYEQYF. The chain uses TRBV10-1 and TRBJ2-7; 12 bases are a match to TRBD2. Germline loops: CDR1 WNHNN, CDR2 SYGVQD (reference sequence). The CDR3 covers 16 residues. The V gene end was trimmed by 5 bases and the J gene end by 0 bases; junction bases not matched to a gene: 5.

Written as DNA, the CDR3 is TGTGCCAGCAGTTTGAGCGGGATGGGAGATACGCAGTATTTT. Translated: CASSLSGMGDTQYF. The genes are TRBV6-6 and TRBJ2-3; TRBD2 matches at 7 bases. This CDR3 has 14 amino acids. The junction had 6 bases not matched to a gene; V was cut back by 4 bases and J by 5 bases. CDR1 is MNHNY and CDR2 is SVGAGI in the germline V gene (reference sequence).

This clone has only one observation. V usage is TRBV5-5 and J usage is TRBJ1-3; D not certain. Germline V CDR1 and CDR2: SGHKS, YYEKEE (reference sequence). The V gene lost 4 bases and the J gene lost 2 bases, with 10 bases spanning the gap. The CDR3 runs 14 residues. CDR3 in amino acids: CASSGTGTGNTIYF. The CDR3 DNA reads as TGTGCCAGCAGCGGAACTGGTACTGGAAACACCATATATTTT. The full variable domain, rest sourced from reference TRBV5-5 and TRBJ1-3, is DAGVTQSPTHLIKTRGQQVTLRCSPISGHKSVSWYQQVLGQGPQFIFQYYEKEERGRGNFPDRFSARQFPNYSSELNVNALLLGDSALYLCASSGTGTGNTIYFGEGSWLTVV.

The CDR3 DNA reads as TGCGCCAGCAGCCCCCGTCCGTCGGGGGAGCTGTTTTTT. It codes for CASSPRPSGELFF. The rearrangement links TRBV5-1 to TRBJ2-2; D gene uncertain. CDR3 size: 13 residues. Germline-derived CDR1 and CDR2 are SGHRS and YFSETQ. V lost 4 bases, J lost 8 bases, and 12 bases lay in between. Variable domain in full (rest from reference TRBV5-1 and TRBJ2-2): KAGVTQTPRYLIKTRGQQVTLSCSPISGHRSVSWYQQTPGQGLQFLFEYFSETQRNKGNFPGRFSGRQFSNSRSEMNVSTLELGDSALYLCASSPRPSGELFFGEGSRLTVL.

The chain is built from TRBV18 and TRBJ1-2; D is undetermined. V was cut by 5 bases and J by 0 bases, with 19 bases left in between. Germline V gene sequence: CDR1 KGHSH, CDR2 LQKENI. CDR3 length equals 17 residues. The CDR3 region has the DNA TGTGCCAGCTCAGGCAGCCGGGCCGAGGTACCTAACTATGGCTACACCTTC. This codes for CASSGSRAEVPNYGYTF.

The chain couples TRBV19 to TRBJ2-7; TRBD1 matches at 11 bases. CDR1 and CDR2 from the germline V gene are LNHDA and SQIVND (reference sequence). The V and J ends lost 6 bases and 1 base, in that order; junction bases with no gene match: 5. The CDR3 spans 15 residues. The CDR3 loop reads CASRIRDRGSYEQYF. CDR3 in DNA: TGTGCCAGTAGAATCCGGGACAGGGGGTCCTACGAGCAGTACTTC.

This clone showed up just a few times. This rearrangement joins TRBV7-9 to TRBJ1-1; TRBD1 might be the D (5 bases). The V gene's germline CDR1 is SEHNR and CDR2 FQNEAQ (reference sequence). The CDR3 is made up of 13 amino acids. V was clipped by 6 bases and J by 5 bases, with 13 bases between them. The CDR3 is CASSYIGGTEAFF. As DNA, the CDR3 is TGTGCCAGCAGTTACATCGGGGGAACTGAAGCTTTCTTT.

V usage is TRBV19 and J usage is TRBJ2-1, with 7 bases lining up with TRBD2. The V segment lost 6 bases and the J segment 2 bases; nucleotides outside the gene matches: 10. The V gene's germline CDR1 is LNHDA and CDR2 SQIVND (reference sequence). This CDR3 has 16 amino acids. The CDR3, as DNA: TGTGCCAGTAGCCCGGGACTACTATGGACCTACAATGAGCAGTTCTTC. Translating gives CASSPGLLWTYNEQFF.

This clone is a singleton in its sample. The rearrangement links TRBV10-3 to TRBJ2-5; 8 bases are a match to TRBD1. The V segment lost 6 bases and the J segment 2 bases; nucleotides outside the gene matches: 2. CDR3 length: 13 amino acids. Germline CDR1 and CDR2: ENHRY and SYGVKD. The CDR3 sequence: CAISGQGQETQYF. For the CDR3, the DNA is TGTGCCATCAGCGGACAGGGACAAGAGACCCAGTACTTC.

CDR3: CASSFISSGDQFF. DNA of the CDR3: TGTGCCAGCAGCTTCATCTCGAGCGGCGATCAGTTCTTC. V and J are TRBV5-4 and TRBJ2-1; D is possibly TRBD2 (5 bases). V was cut by 2 bases and J by 13 bases, with 16 bases left in between. The CDR3 is made up of 13 amino acids. Looked up from germline, CDR1 is SGHNT and CDR2 is YYREEE (reference sequence).

The rearrangement links TRBV6-1 to TRBJ1-5; 8 bases align to TRBD1. Germline CDR1 and CDR2: MNHNS and SASEGT. V lost 6 bases to trimming and J lost 4 bases; unmatched junction nucleotides: 5. The CDR3 is made up of 14 amino acids. CDR3 coding DNA: TGTGCCAGCAGAACTGGGACAGGAAATCAGCCCCAGCATTTT. Translated, it gives CASRTGTGNQPQHF.

The CDR3 sequence is CASSDRGTDTQYF. The CDR3 DNA sequence: TGTGCCAGCAGCGACAGGGGAACAGATACGCAGTATTTT. The J gene is TRBJ2-3, the V gene TRBV9; 7 nucleotides match TRBD1. V lost 3 bases, J lost 3 bases, and 1 base stayed unmatched. The CDR3 runs 13 residues. Germline CDR1 and CDR2: SGDLS and YYNGEE. The full variable domain, rest sourced from reference TRBV9 and TRBJ2-3, is DSGVTQTPKHLITATGQRVTLRCSPRSGDLSVYWYQQSLDQGLQFLIQYYNGEERAKGNILERFSAQQFPDLHSELNLSSLELGDSALYFCASSDRGTDTQYFGPGTRLTVL.